Listed below are T cell receptor beta chains from one sample, sequenced in a study of T cells in localized non-small cell lung cancer. TCRdb's table, derived via immunoSEQ multiplex PCR, lists solely in-frame clones and lacks some. The sample contains fewer than 35,000 clones, 85% to 90% of which appear only once. Material: peripheral blood, obtained before any cancer treatment. The receptors shown here come from a male donor at least 60 years old with stage III lung adenocarcinoma. Both conserved end residues are part of each CDR3. Each record gives: V gene, J gene, D gene, clone size, CDR3 DNA, CDR3 protein. The D gene is left open where the match is weak. Expanded clones get a size class; other rows say once, few or many, or leave the size out.

>TRBV19|TRBJ2-1|-|-
TGTGCCAGTAGTCCTGCCGGGATCATGGATGAGCAGTTCTTC
CASSPAGIMDEQFF
>TRBV6-1|TRBJ2-7|-|-
TGTGCCAGCTTAAACGGCCAGGGGTACGAGCAGTACTTC
CASLNGQGYEQYF
>TRBV18|TRBJ2-2|-|-
TGTGCCAGCTCACCACGGGACCCTCTGGGCGGGGAGCTGTTTTTT
CASSPRDPLGGELFF
>TRBV27|TRBJ2-4|TRBD2|-
TGTGCCAGCAGTTTATATGGGACTAGGGCTAACATTCAGTACTTC
CASSLYGTRANIQYF
>TRBV7-2|TRBJ1-3|TRBD1|-
TGTGCCAGCAGCCAAGACAGGGCGAGCACCATATATTTT
CASSQDRASTIYF
>TRBV27|TRBJ1-2|TRBD1|once
TGTGCCAGCAGTCTGACCGGGACAGGGGGCAACTATGGCTACACCTTC
CASSLTGTGGNYGYTF
>TRBV7-7|TRBJ2-7|-|-
TGTGCTAGCAGCGTTAGCAGGAGCTCCTACGAGCAGTACTTC
CASSVSRSSYEQYF
>TRBV5-1|TRBJ1-5|TRBD1|-
TGCGCCAGCAGCTCGGGACAGGGGGCGACTCAGCCCCAGCATTTT
CASSSGQGATQPQHF
>TRBV2|TRBJ2-7|-|-
TGTGCCAGCAGTGTTAAGCGAGGGGCCGAGCAGTACTTC
CASSVKRGAEQYF
>TRBV7-9|TRBJ1-2|-|-
TGTGCCAGCAGCTTGCGGGGAGACTATGGCTACACCTTC
CASSLRGDYGYTF
>TRBV9|TRBJ1-1|-|-
TGTGCCAGCAGCGCTTGGACCCCTGGGAACACTGAAGCTTTCTTT
CASSAWTPGNTEAFF
>TRBV7-8|TRBJ2-7|-|-
TGTGCCAGCAGCCCGAGGGGGGGCTACGAGCAGTACTTC
CASSPRGGYEQYF
>TRBV5-5|TRBJ2-5|TRBD2|-
TGTGCCAGCAGCTTCTTGACTAGCGGGAGACCTCGAGAGACCCAGTACTTC
CASSFLTSGRPRETQYF
>TRBV6-5|TRBJ2-7|-|-
TGTGCCAGCAGTTTTGACAGGTCGAATCGGTACGAGCAGTACTTC
CASSFDRSNRYEQYF
>TRBV7-3|TRBJ2-7|-|-
TGTGCCAGCAGCTTAACGGGGCCCTCCTACGAGCAGTACTTC
CASSLTGPSYEQYF
>TRBV4-1|TRBJ2-5|TRBD2|-
TGCGCCAGCAGCCAAGAGGCTAGCGGGGGCCAAGAGACCCAGTACTTC
CASSQEASGGQETQYF
>TRBV28|TRBJ1-2|-|-
TGTGCCAGCAGTTCGTACGGGGGGTCAGCTAACTATGGCTACACCTTC
CASSSYGGSANYGYTF
>TRBV5-6|TRBJ1-4|-|-
TGTGCCAGCAGCTTGAGGGCTAATGAAAAACTGTTTTTT
CASSLRANEKLFF
>TRBV7-9|TRBJ2-2|-|-
TGTGCCAGCAGCGCACCCGGAACCGGGGAGCTGTTTTTT
CASSAPGTGELFF
>TRBV6-6|TRBJ1-5|-|-
TGTGCCAGCAGTTACTCAAGTACCCAGCCCCAGCATTTT
CASSYSSTQPQHF
>TRBV2|TRBJ1-1|-|once
TGTGCCAGCAAATATGATCTAGGAGCTTTCTTT
CASKYDLGAFF
>TRBV7-2|TRBJ1-6|-|-
TGTGCCAGCAGCTCGACTGGGACAACTCCACCCCTCCACTTT
CASSSTGTTPPLHF
>TRBV5-1|TRBJ2-6|-|-
TGCGCCAGCAGTTTTCTCGCGACAGGTTCCTCTGGGGCCAACGTCCTGACTTTC
CASSFLATGSSGANVLTF
>TRBV7-8|TRBJ1-2|TRBD1|-
TGTGCCAGCAGCTTGGACAGGCAGCTATCTCGGGGCTACACCTTC
CASSLDRQLSRGYTF
>TRBV29-1|TRBJ1-1|-|-
TGCAGCGTTGACTCCCAGGGCGGCACTGAAGCTTTCTTT
CSVDSQGGTEAFF
>TRBV6-5|TRBJ2-7|TRBD1|-
TGTGCCAGCAGCTGGACAGGTACTTACGAGCAGTACTTC
CASSWTGTYEQYF
>TRBV28|TRBJ2-7|-|-
TGTGCCAGCAGTTTTGGACTTAGCTACGAGCAGTACTTC
CASSFGLSYEQYF
>TRBV19|TRBJ1-2|-|-
TGTGCCAGTAGTATTGACAAAAGCTATGGCTACACCTTC
CASSIDKSYGYTF
>TRBV5-1|TRBJ2-4|TRBD1|-
TGCGCCAGCAGCTTGGCATGGGGACAGGGGGCGGAAAACATTCAGTACTTC
CASSLAWGQGAENIQYF
>TRBV28|TRBJ1-3|-|-
TGTGCCAGCAGCTTCTTAGGGAGGGGCGCGGGAAACACCATATATTTT
CASSFLGRGAGNTIYF
>TRBV19|TRBJ2-3|TRBD1|-
TGTGCCAGTAGTCCCCGAGGTGCGGCTTCAGGGGGCGGTGGCACAGATACGCAGTATTTT
CASSPRGAASGGGGTDTQYF
>TRBV6-5|TRBJ2-7|-|-
TGTGCCAGCAGGCTTACCGGGACCGCTCCGGACGAGCAGTACTTC
CASRLTGTAPDEQYF
>TRBV10-2|TRBJ1-5|-|few
TGCGCCAGCAGTACGCAGGGAGCTCAGCCCCAGCATTTT
CASSTQGAQPQHF
>TRBV6-5|TRBJ2-2|-|-
TGTGCCAGCAGTTACCCTAGCTCGAACACCGGGGAGCTGTTTTTT
CASSYPSSNTGELFF
>TRBV30|TRBJ2-7|-|-
TGTGCCTGGAGTGTAGGTGGAGGGGAAATTGACGAGCAGTACTTC
CAWSVGGGEIDEQYF
>TRBV19|TRBJ1-3|TRBD1|-
TGTGCCAGTACTCAGGGGGCGCCTGGAAACACCATATATTTT
CASTQGAPGNTIYF
>TRBV6-5|TRBJ1-1|-|-
TGTGCCAGCAGTTACTCGGGGGGAAGAACTGAAGCTTTCTTT
CASSYSGGRTEAFF